Listed below are T cell receptor beta chains from one sample, sequenced in a study of cytomegalovirus exposure and HLA in healthy donors. Here immunoSEQ multiplex PCR was the method, and the copy in TCRdb shows in-frame clones only, minus some. The table lists 150,000 to 200,000 clones, approximately 80% of them singletons. The sequenced sample consisted of PBMCs. Every receptor here comes from a young man in good health and CMV-seropositive. Both conserved end residues are part of each CDR3. Expanded clones get a size class; other rows say once, few or many, or leave the size out.

CDR3 protein	V gene	clone size
CASSSGGVGDSSYNEQFF	TRBV27	-
CASSIDRGTPTGELFF	TRBV19	-
CASRGEGGDGYTF	TRBV2	-
CASSFGTGYDYGYTF	TRBV7-2	few
CAWSGNRGSNEKLFF	TRBV30	once
CASRGMGGSGGYEQYF	TRBV11-2	-
CASSLLAGGTTGELFF	TRBV7-6	-
CASSRGTSTDEQFF	TRBV5-6	-
CASSVGGGPNQPQHF	TRBV9	-
CASSLQGATNEKLFF	TRBV27	-
CASRLVLGANVLTF	TRBV5-1	few
CASSLAPAQGEQYF	TRBV7-6	-
CASSLPATNEKLFF	TRBV5-1	-
CASSLAGLKSDEQFF	TRBV5-1	-
CASSARGIGTYEQYF	TRBV6-1	once
CASSWGEGANVLTF	TRBV6-1	-
CASSLARGLAGANYEQYF	TRBV27	few
CASSSGGGSPLHF	TRBV27	once
CASSLIVVMESPDFEQFF	TRBV5-6	once
CASSPYGYTF	TRBV7-9	once
CASSESAEGSEKLFF	TRBV6-1	few
CSVEASDRANGYTF	TRBV29-1	-
CASSLESFLEDMKTGELFF	TRBV5-8	-
CASSWGQGRGNTIYF	TRBV5-4	-
CSAGVVDTQYF	TRBV20-1	-
CASRDRVNEKLFF	TRBV6-5	few
CASSQGIGGSEQFF	TRBV11-2	-
CASSQWTANYGYTF	TRBV19	-